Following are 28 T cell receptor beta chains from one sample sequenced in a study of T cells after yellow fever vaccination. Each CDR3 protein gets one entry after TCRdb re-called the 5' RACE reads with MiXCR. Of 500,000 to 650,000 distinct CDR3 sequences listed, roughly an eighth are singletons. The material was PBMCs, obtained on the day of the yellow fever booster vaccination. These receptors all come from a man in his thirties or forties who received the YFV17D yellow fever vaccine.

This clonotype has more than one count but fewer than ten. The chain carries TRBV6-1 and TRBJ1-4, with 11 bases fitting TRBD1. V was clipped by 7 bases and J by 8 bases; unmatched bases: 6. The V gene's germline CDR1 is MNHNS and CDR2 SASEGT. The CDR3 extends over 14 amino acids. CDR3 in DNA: TGTGCCAGCAACCCCGGGACAGGGGGGGAAAAACTGTTTTTT. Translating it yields CASNPGTGGEKLFF.

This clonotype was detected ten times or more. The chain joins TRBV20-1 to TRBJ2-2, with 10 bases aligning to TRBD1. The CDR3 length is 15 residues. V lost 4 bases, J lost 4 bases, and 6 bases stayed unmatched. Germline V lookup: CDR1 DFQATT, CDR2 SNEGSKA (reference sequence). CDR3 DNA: TGCAGTGCTACCCGGGACAGGGGTGTCACCGGGGAGCTGTTTTTT. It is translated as CSATRDRGVTGELFF.

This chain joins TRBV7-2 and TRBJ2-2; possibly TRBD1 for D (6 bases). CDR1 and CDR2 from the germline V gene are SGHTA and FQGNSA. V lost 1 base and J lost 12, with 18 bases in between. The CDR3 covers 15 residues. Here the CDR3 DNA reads TGTGCCAGCAGCTTAGATCCAGGACAGACCTTCAAGCTGTTTTTT. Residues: CASSLDPGQTFKLFF.

CDR3 DNA sequence: TGTGCCAGCAGGACCGGGACAGCCTTCACAGATACGCAGTATTTT. Its translation is CASRTGTAFTDTQYF. This sequence joins TRBV7-2 and TRBJ2-3; TRBD1 matches 7 bases. V shed 6 bases and J 2 bases; nucleotides not matched to a gene: 8. Germline loops: CDR1 SGHTA, CDR2 FQGNSA. This CDR3 is built from 15 residues.

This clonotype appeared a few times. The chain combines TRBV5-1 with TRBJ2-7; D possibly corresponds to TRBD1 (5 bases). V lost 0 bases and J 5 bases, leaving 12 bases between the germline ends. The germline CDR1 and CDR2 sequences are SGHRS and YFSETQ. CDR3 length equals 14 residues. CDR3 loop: CASSLDRSPDEQYF. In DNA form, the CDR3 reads TGCGCCAGCAGCTTGGACAGGTCCCCCGACGAGCAGTACTTC.

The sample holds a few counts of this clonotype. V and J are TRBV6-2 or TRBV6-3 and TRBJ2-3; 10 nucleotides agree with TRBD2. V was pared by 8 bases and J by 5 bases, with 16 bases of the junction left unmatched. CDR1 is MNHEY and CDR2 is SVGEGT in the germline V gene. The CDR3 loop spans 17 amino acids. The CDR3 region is CASGAPLAGGPKDTQYF. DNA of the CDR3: TGTGCCAGCGGGGCCCCGTTAGCGGGAGGTCCCAAAGATACGCAGTATTTT.

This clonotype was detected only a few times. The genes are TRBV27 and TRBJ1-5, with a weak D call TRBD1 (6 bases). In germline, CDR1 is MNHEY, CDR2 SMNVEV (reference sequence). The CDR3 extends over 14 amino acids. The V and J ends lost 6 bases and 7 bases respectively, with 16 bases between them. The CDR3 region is CASRLTAGEQPQHF. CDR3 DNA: TGTGCCAGCAGGCTGACGGCAGGGGAGCAGCCCCAGCATTTT.

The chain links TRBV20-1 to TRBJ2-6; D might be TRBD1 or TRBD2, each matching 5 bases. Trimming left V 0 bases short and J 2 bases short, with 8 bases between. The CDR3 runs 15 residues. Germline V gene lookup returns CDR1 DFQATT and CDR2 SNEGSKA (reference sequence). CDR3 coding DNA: TGCAGTGCTAGAGATGGGGGACCTGGGGCCAACGTCCTGACTTTC. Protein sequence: CSARDGGPGANVLTF.

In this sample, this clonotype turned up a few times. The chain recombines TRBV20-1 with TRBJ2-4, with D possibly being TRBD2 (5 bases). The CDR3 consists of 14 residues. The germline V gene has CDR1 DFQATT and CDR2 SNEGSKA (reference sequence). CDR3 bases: TGCAGCGGCAAGGAGCGGTTAGCCAAAAACATTCAGTACTTC. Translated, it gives CSGKERLAKNIQYF.

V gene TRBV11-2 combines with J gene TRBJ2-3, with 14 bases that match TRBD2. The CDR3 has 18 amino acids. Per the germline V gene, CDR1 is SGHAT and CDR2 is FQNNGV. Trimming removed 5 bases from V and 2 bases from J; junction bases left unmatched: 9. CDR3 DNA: TGTGCCAGCAGCGGACTAGCGGGAGGCCCCTTAGTCACAGATACGCAGTATTTT. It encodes CASSGLAGGPLVTDTQYF.

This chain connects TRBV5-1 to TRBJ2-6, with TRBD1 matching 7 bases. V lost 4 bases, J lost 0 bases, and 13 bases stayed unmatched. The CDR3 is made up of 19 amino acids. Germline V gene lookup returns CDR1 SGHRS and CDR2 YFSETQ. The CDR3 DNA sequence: TGCGCCAGCAGCCCAATACCGGGACAGTCAACCTCTGGGGCCAACGTCCTGACTTTC. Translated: CASSPIPGQSTSGANVLTF.

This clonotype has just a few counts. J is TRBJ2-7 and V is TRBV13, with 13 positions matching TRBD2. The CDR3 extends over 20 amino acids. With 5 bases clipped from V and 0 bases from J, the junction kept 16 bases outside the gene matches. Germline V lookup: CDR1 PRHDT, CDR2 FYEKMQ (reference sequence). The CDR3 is CASSGGGLAGVTRSSYEQYF. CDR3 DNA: TGTGCCAGCAGCGGGGGTGGACTAGCGGGAGTCACCAGGAGCTCCTACGAGCAGTACTTC.

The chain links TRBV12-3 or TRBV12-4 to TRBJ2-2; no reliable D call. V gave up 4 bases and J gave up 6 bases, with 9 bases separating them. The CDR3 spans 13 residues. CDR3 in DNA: TGTGCCAGCAGTTCAATAGGTCCCGGGGAGCTGTTTTTT. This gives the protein CASSSIGPGELFF.

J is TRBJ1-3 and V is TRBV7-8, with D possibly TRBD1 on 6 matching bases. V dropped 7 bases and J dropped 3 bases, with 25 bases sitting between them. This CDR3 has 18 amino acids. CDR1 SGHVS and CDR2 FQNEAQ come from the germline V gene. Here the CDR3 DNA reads TGTGCCAGCACCCCCCTTAGGTGGGGGGCTAAGATTGGAAACACCATATATTTT. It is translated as CASTPLRWGAKIGNTIYF.

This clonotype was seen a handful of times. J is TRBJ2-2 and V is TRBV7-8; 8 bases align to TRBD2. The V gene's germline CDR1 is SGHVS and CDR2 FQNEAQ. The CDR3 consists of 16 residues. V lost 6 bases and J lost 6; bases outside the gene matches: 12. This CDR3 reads CASSSSHSGIPGELFF. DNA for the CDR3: TGTGCCAGCAGTTCCAGCCATAGCGGGATCCCCGGGGAGCTGTTTTTT. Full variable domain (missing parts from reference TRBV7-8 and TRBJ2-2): GAGVSQSPRYKVAKRGQDVALRCDPISGHVSLFWYQQALGQGPEFLTYFQNEAQLDKSGLPSDRFFAERPEGSVSTLKIQRTQQEDSAVYLCASSSSHSGIPGELFFGEGSRLTVL.

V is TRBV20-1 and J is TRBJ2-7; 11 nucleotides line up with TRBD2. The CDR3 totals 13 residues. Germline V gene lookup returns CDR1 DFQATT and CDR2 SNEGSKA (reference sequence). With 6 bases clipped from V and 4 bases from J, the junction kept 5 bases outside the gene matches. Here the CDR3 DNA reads TGCAGTGCAAAGACTAGCGGGGTTTACGAGCAGTACTTC. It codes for CSAKTSGVYEQYF.

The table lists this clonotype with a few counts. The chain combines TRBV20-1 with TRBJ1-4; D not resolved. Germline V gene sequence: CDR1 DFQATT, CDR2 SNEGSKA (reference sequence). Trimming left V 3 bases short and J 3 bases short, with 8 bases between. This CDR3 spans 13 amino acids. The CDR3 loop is CSARGSSNEKLFF. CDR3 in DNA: TGCAGTGCTAGGGGCAGCTCTAATGAAAAACTGTTTTTT.

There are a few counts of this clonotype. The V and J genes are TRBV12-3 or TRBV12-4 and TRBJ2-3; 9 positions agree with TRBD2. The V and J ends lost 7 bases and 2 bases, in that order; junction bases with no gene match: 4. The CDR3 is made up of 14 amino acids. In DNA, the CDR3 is TGTGCCAGCATAGCGGGAGTTACCACAGATACGCAGTATTTT. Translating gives CASIAGVTTDTQYF.

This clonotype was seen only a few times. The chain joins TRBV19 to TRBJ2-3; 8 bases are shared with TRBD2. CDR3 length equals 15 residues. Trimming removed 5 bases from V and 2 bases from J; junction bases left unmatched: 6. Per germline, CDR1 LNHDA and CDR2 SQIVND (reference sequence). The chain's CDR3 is CASSRTSRYTDTQYF. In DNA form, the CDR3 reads TGTGCCAGTAGTCGGACTAGCCGATACACAGATACGCAGTATTTT.

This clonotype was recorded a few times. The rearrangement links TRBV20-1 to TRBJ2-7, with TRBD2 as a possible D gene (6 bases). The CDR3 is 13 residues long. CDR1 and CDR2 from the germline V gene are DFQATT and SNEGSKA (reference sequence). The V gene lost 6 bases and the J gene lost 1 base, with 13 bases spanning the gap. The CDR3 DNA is TGCAGTGCAAATGAGGGACTTTCCTACGAGCAGTACTTC. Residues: CSANEGLSYEQYF.

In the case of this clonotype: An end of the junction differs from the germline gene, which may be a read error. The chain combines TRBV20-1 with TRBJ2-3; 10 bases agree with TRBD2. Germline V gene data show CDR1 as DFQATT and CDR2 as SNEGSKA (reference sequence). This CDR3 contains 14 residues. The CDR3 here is CCARAGTSANTQYF. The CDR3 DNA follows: TGCTGTGCTAGAGCCGGGACTAGCGCTAATACGCAGTATTTT.

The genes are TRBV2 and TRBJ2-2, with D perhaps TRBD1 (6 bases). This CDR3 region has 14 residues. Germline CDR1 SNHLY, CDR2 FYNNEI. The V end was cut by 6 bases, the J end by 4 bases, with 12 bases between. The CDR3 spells CASRPGHRTGELFF. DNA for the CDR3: TGTGCCAGCAGACCGGGACACCGCACCGGGGAGCTGTTTTTT.

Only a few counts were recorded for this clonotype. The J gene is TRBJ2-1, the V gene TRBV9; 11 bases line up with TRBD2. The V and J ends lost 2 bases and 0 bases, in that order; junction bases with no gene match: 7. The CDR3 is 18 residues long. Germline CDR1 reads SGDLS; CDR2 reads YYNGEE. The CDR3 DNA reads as TGTGCCAGCAGCGTCAACCCCGGGACTAGCGGCTCCTACAATGAGCAGTTCTTC. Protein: CASSVNPGTSGSYNEQFF. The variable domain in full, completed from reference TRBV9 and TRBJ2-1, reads DSGVTQTPKHLITATGQRVTLRCSPRSGDLSVYWYQQSLDQGLQFLIQYYNGEERAKGNILERFSAQQFPDLHSELNLSSLELGDSALYFCASSVNPGTSGSYNEQFFGPGTRLTVL.

CDR3 region: CATSIPSGPYNEQFF. DNA for the CDR3: TGTGCCACCAGCATCCCTAGCGGGCCCTACAATGAGCAGTTCTTC. The genes are TRBV15 and TRBJ2-1, with 8 bases identical to TRBD2. With V trimmed by 4 bases and J by 2 bases, 4 bases remained unmatched. The germline V gene encodes CDR1 LNHNV and CDR2 YYDKDF (reference sequence). The CDR3 loop spans 15 amino acids.

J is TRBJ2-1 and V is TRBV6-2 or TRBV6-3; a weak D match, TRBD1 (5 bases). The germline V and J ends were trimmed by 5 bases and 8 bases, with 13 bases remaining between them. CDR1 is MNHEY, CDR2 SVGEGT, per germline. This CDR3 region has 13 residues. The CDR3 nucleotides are TGTGCCAGCAGTCGGGCAGGGAAGCATGAGCAGTTCTTC. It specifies CASSRAGKHEQFF.

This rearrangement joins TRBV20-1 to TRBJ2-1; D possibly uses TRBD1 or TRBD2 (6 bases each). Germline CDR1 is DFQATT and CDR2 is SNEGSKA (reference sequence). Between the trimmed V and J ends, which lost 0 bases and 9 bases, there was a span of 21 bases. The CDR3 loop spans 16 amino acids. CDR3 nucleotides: TGCAGTGCTAGAGAGAATCAGGGTGCGGGACATGTTGAGCAGTTCTTC. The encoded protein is CSARENQGAGHVEQFF.

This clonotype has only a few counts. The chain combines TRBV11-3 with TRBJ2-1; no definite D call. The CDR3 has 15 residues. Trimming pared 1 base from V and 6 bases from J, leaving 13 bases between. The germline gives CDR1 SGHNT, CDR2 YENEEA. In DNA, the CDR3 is TGTGCCAGCAGCTTAGGACGCCAGGATATCAATGAGCAGTTCTTC. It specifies CASSLGRQDINEQFF.

The CDR3 DNA reads TGTGCCAGCAGCTTTCAGGACCTTCCGGGGGAAAAACTGTTTTTT. This encodes CASSFQDLPGEKLFF. This chain uses TRBV7-8 with TRBJ1-4; no clear D gene. Per germline, CDR1 SGHVS and CDR2 FQNEAQ. Trimming took off 3 bases at V and 8 bases at J, with 16 bases between the two ends. CDR3 length equals 15 residues.